A few counts support the clone carrying this T cell receptor (beta chain). The sample comes from a study of cytomegalovirus exposure and HLA in healthy donors. The PCR ran on 60 Vbeta and 13 Jbeta primers. Assay: immunoSEQ multiplex PCR; the TCRdb copy retains only in-frame clones and omits some. The sample lists roughly 77,000 clones, 10% occurring once. Looked up from germline, CDR1 is LGHNA and CDR2 is YNFKEQ. V shed 0 bases and J shed 5 bases, with 16 bases lying between them. The CDR3 covers 17 residues. The V and J genes are TRBV4-2 and TRBJ2-2; D not certain. Sequenced sample: PBMCs. The sequence was obtained from a man in his fifties or sixties in good health and CMV-seropositive. CDR3 residues: CASSQDYGASPTGELFF. The CDR3 DNA sequence: TGTGCCAGCAGCCAAGATTATGGAGCGAGCCCAACCGGGGAGCTGTTTTTT.